The 18 T cell receptor beta chains presented below share a single source sample, sequenced in a study of blood T cell repertoires in COVID-19. The assay was immunoSEQ multiplex PCR, and TCRdb's table has in-frame clones only and misses some. The sample yields about 320,000 clones, roughly 89% seen once. Sequencing input: PBMCs or T cells enriched from blood (not recorded which). These receptors were taken from a man in his 60s who had recovered from COVID-19.

The chain uses TRBV5-4 and TRBJ1-4; TRBD1 agrees at 11 bases. Germline values: CDR1 SGHNT, CDR2 YYREEE (reference sequence). Trimming at V came to 7 bases and at J to 3 bases, leaving 5 bases not matched to a gene. The CDR3 spans 15 residues. CDR3 in amino acids: CASGTGGEPNEKLFF. In DNA, the CDR3 is TGTGCCAGCGGGACAGGGGGAGAACCTAATGAAAAACTGTTTTTT.

The rearrangement links TRBV21-1 to TRBJ2-5; the table's D call TRBD2 went unverified against the DNA. TRBV21-1 counts as a pseudogene. The CDR3 covers 17 residues. CDR3 sequence (DNA): TGTGCCAGCAGCCCCGGGGGACTAGCGGGTTTTCAAGAGACCCAGTACTTC. Protein: CASSPGGLAGFQETQYF.

The CDR3 DNA reads TGTGCCAGCAGGAGGGGGCGGAATTACAATGAGCAGTTCTTC. Translating it yields CASRRGRNYNEQFF. The chain combines TRBV6-5 with TRBJ2-1; the match to TRBD1 covers 7 bases. V lost 6 bases to trimming and J lost 4 bases; unmatched junction nucleotides: 6. Germline CDR1 reads MNHEY; CDR2 reads SVGAGI. CDR3 length equals 14 residues.

The gene calls are TRBV18 and TRBJ2-7; TRBD2 might be the D (5 bases). The CDR3 is 13 residues long. V was shortened by 3 bases and J by 3 bases, with 9 bases between the two germline ends. From germline, CDR1 is KGHSH and CDR2 LQKENI. CDR3 bases: TGTGCCAGCTCACCTCCGGGGATCTACGAGCAGTACTTC. Translating it yields CASSPPGIYEQYF.

The J gene is TRBJ2-1, the V gene TRBV6-4, with a weak D call TRBD2 (6 bases). CDR3 length equals 14 residues. V was pared by 6 bases and J by 1 base, with 10 bases between. Germline loops: CDR1 MRHNA, CDR2 SNTAGT. This CDR3 reads CASRRDPSYNEQFF. The CDR3 bases are TGTGCCAGCAGGCGGGATCCATCCTACAATGAGCAGTTCTTC.

The rearrangement joins TRBV28 to TRBJ1-1; TRBD1 matches 7 bases. This CDR3 spans 14 amino acids. Trimming removed 3 bases from V and 6 bases from J; junction bases left unmatched: 7. Per the germline V gene, CDR1 is MDHEN and CDR2 is SYDVKM. CDR3 protein: CASSLNQGGSEAFF. CDR3 in DNA: TGTGCCAGCAGTTTGAATCAGGGGGGATCTGAAGCTTTCTTT.

The rearrangement uses TRBV11-3 and TRBJ2-2, with 7 bases aligning to TRBD2. V shed 6 bases, J shed 2 bases, and the junction held 9 bases outside the gene matches. The CDR3 has 16 residues. The V gene's germline CDR1 is SGHNT and CDR2 YENEEA. The CDR3 spells CASSHGGGINTGELFF. Here the CDR3 DNA reads TGTGCCAGCAGTCACGGGGGAGGGATTAACACCGGGGAGCTGTTTTTT. The full variable domain, its missing parts supplied by reference TRBV11-3 and TRBJ2-2, is EAGVVQSPRYKIIEKKQPVAFWCNPISGHNTLYWYLQNLGQGPELLIRYENEEAVDDSQLPKDRFSAERLKGVDSTLKIQPAELGDSAVYLCASSHGGGINTGELFFGEGSRLTVL.

V gene TRBV7-8 combines with J gene TRBJ2-2; 7 nucleotides match TRBD2. There are 17 residues in the CDR3. Germline V gives CDR1 SGHVS, CDR2 FQNEAQ. V lost 2 bases and J lost 0; bases outside the gene matches: 6. The CDR3 DNA reads TGTGCCAGCAGCTTACCATCTAGCGGCCCGAACACCGGGGAGCTGTTTTTT. It translates to CASSLPSSGPNTGELFF. Supplemented by reference TRBV7-8 and TRBJ2-2, the full variable domain reads GAGVSQSPRYKVAKRGQDVALRCDPISGHVSLFWYQQALGQGPEFLTYFQNEAQLDKSGLPSDRFFAERPEGSVSTLKIQRTQQEDSAVYLCASSLPSSGPNTGELFFGEGSRLTVL.

V usage is TRBV28 and J usage is TRBJ1-5; 11 bases are shared with TRBD1. The J segment lost 2 bases and the V segment lost 6 bases, leaving 3 bases of the junction unmatched. This CDR3 contains 15 residues. Per germline, CDR1 MDHEN and CDR2 SYDVKM. The CDR3 is CASRPGQGGNQPQHF. In DNA form, the CDR3 reads TGTGCCAGCAGACCGGGACAGGGGGGCAATCAGCCCCAGCATTTT.

The chain carries TRBV7-2 and TRBJ2-5, with TRBD2 matching 11 bases. This CDR3 spans 16 amino acids. Germline V lookup: CDR1 SGHTA, CDR2 FQGNSA. Germline trimming cut 5 bases from V and 2 bases from J; bases unmatched to any gene: 7. The CDR3 coding sequence is TGTGCCAGCAGCCACGGACTAGCGGGTGCACAAGAGACCCAGTACTTC. Encoded protein: CASSHGLAGAQETQYF.

V usage is TRBV15 and J usage is TRBJ2-7; 8 positions match TRBD1. V was clipped by 3 bases and J by 5 bases; unmatched bases: 3. CDR3 length: 13 residues. Germline V gene lookup returns CDR1 LNHNV and CDR2 YYDKDF (reference sequence). In nucleotides, the CDR3 is TGTGCCACCAGCAGTGCGACAGGGGACGAGCAGTACTTC. This encodes CATSSATGDEQYF.

This clone was seen a few times. The chain couples TRBV3-1 (or the pseudogene TRBV3-2) to TRBJ1-2; 12 nucleotides agree with TRBD1. The junction had 10 bases not matched to a gene; V was cut back by 10 bases and J by 1 base. This CDR3 has 16 residues. In germline, CDR1 is LGHDT, CDR2 YNNKEL (reference sequence). In nucleotides, the CDR3 is TGTGCCACCGGGACAGGGGGCTCTCACTTTAACTATGGCTACACCTTC. It codes for CATGTGGSHFNYGYTF.

This chain joins TRBV5-1 and TRBJ2-2; 8 bases match TRBD1. The CDR3 has 19 residues. CDR1 is SGHRS and CDR2 is YFSETQ in the germline V gene. V was clipped by 3 bases and J by 5 bases; unmatched bases: 18. The CDR3 sequence is CASSYGRGRGRKQTGELFF. DNA for the CDR3: TGCGCCAGCAGCTACGGCAGGGGGCGTGGGCGGAAGCAGACCGGGGAGCTGTTTTTT. Full variable domain (outside the CDR3, taken from reference TRBV5-1 and TRBJ2-2): KAGVTQTPRYLIKTRGQQVTLSCSPISGHRSVSWYQQTPGQGLQFLFEYFSETQRNKGNFPGRFSGRQFSNSRSEMNVSTLELGDSALYLCASSYGRGRGRKQTGELFFGEGSRLTVL.

The genes are TRBV30 and TRBJ2-3; 9 positions match TRBD1. The CDR3 spans 16 residues. The germline CDR1 and CDR2 sequences are GTSNPN and SVGIG (reference sequence). V lost 0 bases, J lost 1 base, and 5 bases stayed unmatched. The CDR3 loop reads CAWSVGTGWGTDTQYF. CDR3 in DNA: TGTGCCTGGAGTGTGGGGACAGGGTGGGGCACAGATACGCAGTATTTT. The complete variable domain, with remaining parts taken from reference TRBV30 and TRBJ2-3, reads SQTIHQWPATLVQPVGSPLSLECTVEGTSNPNLYWYRQAAGRGLQLLFYSVGIGQISSEVPQNLSASRPQDRQFILSSKKLLLSDSGFYLCAWSVGTGWGTDTQYFGPGTRLTVL.

The table lists this clone with a count of one. V is TRBV28 and J is TRBJ2-7; no clear D. The CDR3 extends over 11 amino acids. The V end lost 5 bases, the J end lost 3 bases, and 5 bases lay between the germline ends. The germline CDR1 and CDR2 sequences are MDHEN and SYDVKM. As DNA, the CDR3 is TGTGCCAGCAGTCAGAACTACGAGCAGTACTTC. This encodes CASSQNYEQYF.

The rearrangement joins TRBV28 to TRBJ1-6, with 7 bases lining up with TRBD1. Germline CDR1 and CDR2: MDHEN and SYDVKM. J was trimmed by 5 bases and V by 5 bases; bases with no gene match: 12. CDR3 length: 17 residues. In DNA form, the CDR3 reads TGTGCCAGCAGTGAGGGGCCAGGGGGGTGGGATAATTCACCCCTCCACTTT. This gives the protein CASSEGPGGWDNSPLHF.

The chain recombines TRBV15 with TRBJ2-5; 7 nucleotides align to TRBD1. Germline values: CDR1 LNHNV, CDR2 YYDKDF (reference sequence). The trim removed 0 bases at V and 5 bases at J, leaving 6 bases unmatched. The CDR3 has 15 amino acids. CDR3 loop: CATSRDIGGLETQYF. For the CDR3, the DNA is TGTGCCACCAGCAGAGATATAGGGGGCTTGGAGACCCAGTACTTC.

The rearrangement joins TRBV7-2 to TRBJ1-1, with D tentatively TRBD1 (5 bases). Germline loops: CDR1 SGHTA, CDR2 FQGNSA. Trimming took 3 bases from V and 4 from J, leaving 9 bases between them. This CDR3 comprises 13 residues. For the CDR3, the DNA is TGTGCCAGCAGCTTCGCGGACACCACTGAAGCTTTCTTT. As protein: CASSFADTTEAFF. The variable domain in full, completed from reference TRBV7-2 and TRBJ1-1, reads GAGVSQSPSNKVTEKGKDVELRCDPISGHTALYWYRQSLGQGLEFLIYFQGNSAPDKSGLPSDRFSAERTGGSVSTLTIQRTQQEDSAVYLCASSFADTTEAFFGQGTRLTVV.